The T cell receptor (beta chain) described here comes from a study of shared clonotypes between healthy human individuals. Study-wide background: With ages of 18 to 49, the donors were a couple of women and three men. Broader study findings: Only blood was sampled; tissue repertoires likely differ. Deeper or shallower sequencing was expected to change how clonotypes are shared among donors.

Comments on this clone: The antigen is not known.

TCRdb's copy holds only in-frame clones and misses some; the assay was immunoSEQ multiplex PCR. The data hold millions of clones, with 85% to 95% observed a single time. The material sequenced was naive CD4+ T cells sorted from blood. Stated subset: CD45RA+ positively selected. The source of this sequence is a man aged 18 to 35 in good health.

This chain's CDR3 is CASSRQGGSTEAFF. CDR3 sequence (DNA): TGTGCCAGCAGTCGTCAGGGCGGGAGCACTGAAGCTTTCTTT. The gene calls are TRBV5-6 and TRBJ1-1; D perhaps matches TRBD1 (5 bases). V lost 5 bases, J lost 4 bases, and 15 bases lay in between. Germline values: CDR1 SGHDT, CDR2 YYEEEE. The CDR3 runs 14 residues.